The rows below give T cell receptor beta chains drawn from one sample of a study of OX40 agonist ivuxolimab in advanced cancers. TCRdb's table, derived via immunoSEQ multiplex PCR, lists solely in-frame clones and lacks some. The sample shows some 99,000 clones, around 88% of them seen only once. The specimen comprised CD4+ or CD8+ T cells sorted from blood, sampled in a trial of the OX40 agonist ivuxolimab. The receptors come from an adult with an advanced solid tumor such as melanoma, head and neck, liver or kidney cancer. Each CDR3 is given with its conserved first and last residue. The D gene is left open where the match is weak. Clone size is given for some rows only: seen once, a few or many times, or a class if the clone is expanded.

.	TRBD1	TRBV15	TRBJ1-5	CATSRNYRGGSSIRQPQHF	TGTGCCACCAGCAGAAACTACAGGGGGGGAAGTTCGATTAGACAGCCCCAGCATTTT
once	.	TRBV10-2	TRBJ1-4	CASGAWGPNEKLFF	TGCGCCAGCGGGGCCTGGGGGCCCAATGAAAAACTGTTTTTT
.	.	TRBV5-1	TRBJ1-6	CASQRDGLNSPLHF	TGCGCCAGCCAAAGAGACGGACTTAATTCACCCCTCCACTTT
.	.	TRBV4-1	TRBJ1-6	CASSQNRVSPLHF	TGCGCCAGCAGCCAGAACAGAGTATCACCCCTCCACTTT
.	.	TRBV28	TRBJ1-1	CASRSGGITEAFF	TGTGCCAGCAGGTCCGGAGGGATCACTGAAGCTTTCTTT
once	.	TRBV6-6	TRBJ2-1	CASSSGAEQFF	TGTGCCAGCAGTTCCGGTGCTGAGCAGTTCTTC
.	.	TRBV7-6	TRBJ2-2	CASSSGTGELFF	TGTGCCAGCAGCTCGGGAACCGGGGAGCTGTTTTTT
.	.	TRBV2	TRBJ2-7	CASSATAYEQYF	TGTGCCAGCAGTGCAACGGCCTACGAGCAGTACTTC
.	.	TRBV5-1	TRBJ1-3	CASSPVGGPSSGNTIYF	TGCGCCAGCAGCCCTGTGGGAGGGCCGAGCTCTGGAAACACCATATATTTT
.	TRBD2	TRBV5-1	TRBJ2-1	CASSSGLARSGGEQFF	TGCGCCAGCAGCTCAGGACTAGCGCGTAGTGGTGGTGAGCAGTTCTTC
.	.	TRBV7-9	TRBJ1-1	CASSRGVSAFF	TGTGCCAGCAGCAGAGGGGTTTCCGCTTTCTTT
few	.	TRBV19	TRBJ1-5	CASSITGQNQPQHF	TGTGCCAGTAGTATAACGGGCCAAAATCAGCCCCAGCATTTT
.	.	TRBV7-9	TRBJ1-1	CASSLQGYTEAFF	TGTGCCAGCAGCCTACAGGGATACACTGAAGCTTTCTTT
.	TRBD2	TRBV10-3	TRBJ2-5	CAISTGTSGGARETQYF	TGTGCCATCAGTACCGGGACTAGTGGGGGGGCTCGGGAGACCCAGTACTTC
.	TRBD1	TRBV10-3	TRBJ1-1	CAITPGQTNTEAFF	TGTGCCATCACCCCGGGACAGACGAACACTGAAGCTTTCTTT
.	.	TRBV7-9	TRBJ1-5	CASRIPASNQPQHF	TGTGCCAGCAGGATACCCGCTAGCAATCAGCCCCAGCATTTT